The 14 T cell receptor beta chains presented below share a single source sample, sequenced in a study of cytomegalovirus exposure and HLA in healthy donors listed by TCRdb under 2017. Library preparation employed the immunoSEQ multiplex PCR assay. A mixture of 60 forward primers for TCR Vbeta segments and 13 reverse primers for TCR Jbeta segments was used in the multiplex PCR. TCRdb took this table from immuneACCESS and kept in-frame rearrangements with V and J called. Such tables lack part of the clones; where checked against another copy, unresolved V genes explain under half of the gap, and the rest is unexplained. In this sample the table shows roughly 150,000 clones, 75% of which occur a single time. Just under 3% of the sample is in the top ten clones. Sequenced material: PBMCs. These receptors were obtained from a woman in her fifties or sixties in good health and CMV-seropositive.

This chain links TRBV29-1 with TRBJ1-1; D unclear. Germline CDR1 SQVTM, CDR2 ANQGSEA. The ends were cut back, 2 bases at V and 1 base at J, with 5 bases in the middle. The CDR3 length is 12 residues. CDR3 bases: TGCAGCGTTGAACATTCGAACACTGAAGCTTTCTTT. It translates to CSVEHSNTEAFF.

The chain couples TRBV6-5 to TRBJ1-3; 8 bases agree with TRBD1. CDR1 is MNHEY, CDR2 SVGAGI, per germline. This CDR3 is built from 15 residues. V shed 6 bases, J shed 3 bases, and the junction held 7 bases outside the gene matches. The DNA for the CDR3 is TGTGCCAGCAGCACAGGGGGGAAAAGTGGAAACACCATATATTTT. Translated: CASSTGGKSGNTIYF.

V is TRBV2 and J is TRBJ2-5; maybe TRBD1 (6 bases). The ends were cut back, 2 bases at V and 5 bases at J, with 9 bases in the middle. Germline-derived CDR1 and CDR2 are SNHLY and FYNNEI. The CDR3 consists of 13 residues. The CDR3 DNA sequence: TGTGCCAGCAGTGAATTGAGGGGGGAGACCCAGTACTTC. It specifies CASSELRGETQYF.

The rearrangement joins TRBV10-1 to TRBJ2-1, with 7 positions matching TRBD2. V was clipped by 4 bases and J by 3 bases; unmatched bases: 6. The CDR3 has 15 residues. Germline V gene lookup returns CDR1 WNHNN and CDR2 SYGVQD (reference sequence). CDR3 residues: CASSAQAGNYNEQFF. CDR3 nucleotide sequence: TGCGCCAGCAGTGCCCAAGCGGGGAACTACAATGAGCAGTTCTTC.

V gene TRBV7-9 combines with J gene TRBJ2-7; possibly TRBD1 for D (5 bases). The CDR3 is made up of 14 amino acids. The germline V and J ends were trimmed by 5 bases and 0 bases, with 11 bases remaining between them. CDR1 and CDR2 from the germline V gene are SEHNR and FQNEAQ (reference sequence). CDR3 region: CASSPQGASYEQYF. In DNA, the CDR3 is TGTGCCAGCAGCCCCCAGGGTGCCTCCTACGAGCAGTACTTC.

The V call is TRBV2, the J call TRBJ1-1, with 7 bases fitting TRBD1. Germline lookup yields CDR1 SNHLY and CDR2 FYNNEI. The junction had 1 base not matched to a gene; V was cut back by 6 bases and J by 0 bases. CDR3 length: 13 residues. In DNA form, the CDR3 reads TGTGCCAGCAGACAGGGGATGAACACTGAAGCTTTCTTT. The encoded protein is CASRQGMNTEAFF.

This clone came up once. The chain's CDR3 is CASSPGGARTGELFF. DNA for the CDR3: TGCGCCAGCAGTCCCGGGGGGGCGCGCACCGGGGAGCTGTTTTTT. This chain links TRBV4-1 with TRBJ2-2; TRBD2 matches at 8 bases. The CDR3 runs to 15 residues. With 6 bases clipped from V and 4 bases from J, the junction kept 7 bases outside the gene matches. Germline-derived CDR1 and CDR2 are MGHRA and YSYEKL.

This chain joins TRBV6-5 and TRBJ1-2; 8 nucleotides agree with TRBD1. The CDR3 totals 15 residues. CDR1 is MNHEY, CDR2 SVGAGI, per germline. V dropped 0 bases and J dropped 8; count of bases not matched to a gene: 8. The chain's CDR3 is CASSYSTAGGGGYTF. CDR3 coding DNA: TGTGCCAGCAGTTACTCGACGGCAGGGGGCGGAGGCTACACCTTC.

The sample holds a few counts of this clone. The V and J genes are TRBV7-9 and TRBJ2-2, with 9 bases lining up with TRBD1. The junction had 3 bases not matched to a gene; V was cut back by 3 bases and J by 7 bases. The germline V gene encodes CDR1 SEHNR and CDR2 FQNEAQ (reference sequence). CDR3 length: 14 residues. CDR3 nucleotide sequence: TGTGCCAGCAGCTTCACAGGGGGCAGCGGGGAGCTGTTTTTT. This encodes CASSFTGGSGELFF.

A single count supports this clone. This chain uses TRBV6-1 with TRBJ2-1, with 13 positions matching TRBD2. Germline V gene data show CDR1 as MNHNS and CDR2 as SASEGT. V lost 10 bases and J lost 4; bases outside the gene matches: 4. This CDR3 has 14 amino acids. As DNA, the CDR3 is TGTGCCACGACTAGCGGGGGGTTATACAATGAGCAGTTCTTC. Its protein product is CATTSGGLYNEQFF.

CDR3 sequence: CASSLEDRGFYGYTF. CDR3 nucleotide sequence: TGTGCCAGCAGCTTGGAGGACAGGGGCTTCTATGGCTACACCTTC. The chain recombines TRBV5-4 with TRBJ1-2, with 9 bases that match TRBD1. The germline CDR1 and CDR2 sequences are SGHNT and YYREEE (reference sequence). With V trimmed by 0 bases and J by 4 bases, 4 bases remained unmatched. The CDR3 extends over 15 amino acids.

This sequence joins TRBV11-2 and TRBJ1-3; D unresolved. The germline V gene encodes CDR1 SGHAT and CDR2 FQNNGV. The CDR3 consists of 15 residues. V lost 1 base and J 3 bases, leaving 10 bases between the germline ends. For the CDR3, the DNA is TGTGCCAGCAGCTTAGTGAGCGGGGTTGGAAACACCATATATTTT. It translates to CASSLVSGVGNTIYF.

The chain uses TRBV5-6 and TRBJ1-1; no clear D. CDR1 is SGHDT and CDR2 is YYEEEE in the germline V gene. Trimming took off 4 bases at V and 4 bases at J, with 14 bases between the two ends. The CDR3 is made up of 14 amino acids. The DNA of the CDR3 is TGTGCCAGCAGCCGAAGAGAAGTCCGCACTGAAGCTTTCTTT. It encodes CASSRREVRTEAFF.

V is TRBV11-2 and J is TRBJ2-5, with TRBD1 identical over 9 bases. Trimming took 4 bases from V and 5 from J; bases not matched to a gene: 8. From germline, CDR1 is SGHAT and CDR2 FQNNGV. This CDR3 has 15 residues. The CDR3 loop reads CASSSLQGAEETQYF. The CDR3 DNA is TGTGCCAGCAGCTCCCTACAGGGGGCGGAGGAGACCCAGTACTTC.